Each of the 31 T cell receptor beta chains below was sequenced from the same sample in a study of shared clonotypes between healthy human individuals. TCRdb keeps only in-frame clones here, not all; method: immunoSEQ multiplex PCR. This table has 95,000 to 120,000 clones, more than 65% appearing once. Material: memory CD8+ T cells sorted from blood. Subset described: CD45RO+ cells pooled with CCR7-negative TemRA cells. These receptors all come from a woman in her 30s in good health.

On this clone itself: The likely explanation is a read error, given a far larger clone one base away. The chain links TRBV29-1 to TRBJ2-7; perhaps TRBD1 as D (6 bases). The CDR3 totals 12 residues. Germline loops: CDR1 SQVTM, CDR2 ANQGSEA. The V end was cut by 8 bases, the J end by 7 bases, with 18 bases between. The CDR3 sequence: CSTAGGRGEQYF. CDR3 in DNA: TGCAGCACTGCTGGGGGCCGTGGAGAGCAGTACTTC.

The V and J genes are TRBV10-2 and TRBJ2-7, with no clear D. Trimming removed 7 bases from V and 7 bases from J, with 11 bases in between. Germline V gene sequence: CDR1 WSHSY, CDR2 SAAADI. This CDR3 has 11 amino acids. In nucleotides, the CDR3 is TGCGCCAGCATGGGTATCAGGGAGCAGTACTTC. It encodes CASMGIREQYF.

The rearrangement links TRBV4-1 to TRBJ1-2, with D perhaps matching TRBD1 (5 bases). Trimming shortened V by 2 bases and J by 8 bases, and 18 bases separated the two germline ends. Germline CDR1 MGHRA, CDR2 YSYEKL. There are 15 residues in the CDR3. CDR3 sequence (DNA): TGCGCCAGCAGCCAACTCCAGGGATCCAATAGAGGCTACACCTTC. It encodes CASSQLQGSNRGYTF.

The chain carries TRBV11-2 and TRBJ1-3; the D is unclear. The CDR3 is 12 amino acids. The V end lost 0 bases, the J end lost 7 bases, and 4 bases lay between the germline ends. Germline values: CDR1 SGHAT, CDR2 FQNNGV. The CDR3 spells CASSLEGNTIYF. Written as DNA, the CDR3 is TGTGCCAGCAGCTTAGAAGGCAACACCATATATTTT. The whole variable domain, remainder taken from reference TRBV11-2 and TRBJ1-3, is EAGVAQSPRYKIIEKRQSVAFWCNPISGHATLYWYQQILGQGPKLLIQFQNNGVVDDSQLPKDRFSAERLKGVDSTLKIQPAKLEDSAVYLCASSLEGNTIYFGEGSWLTVV.

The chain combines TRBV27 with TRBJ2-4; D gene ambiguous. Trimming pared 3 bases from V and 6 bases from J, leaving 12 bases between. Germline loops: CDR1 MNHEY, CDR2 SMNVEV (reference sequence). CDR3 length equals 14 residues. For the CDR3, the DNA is TGTGCCAGCAGTTTGGGCGTTGCAGGAAACATTCAGTACTTC. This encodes CASSLGVAGNIQYF.

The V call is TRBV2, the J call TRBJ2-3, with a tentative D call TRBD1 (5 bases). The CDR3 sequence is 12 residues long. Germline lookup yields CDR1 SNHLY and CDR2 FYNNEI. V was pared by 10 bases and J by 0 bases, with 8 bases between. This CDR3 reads CAIRASTDTQYF. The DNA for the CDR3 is TGTGCCATCAGGGCTAGCACAGATACGCAGTATTTT.

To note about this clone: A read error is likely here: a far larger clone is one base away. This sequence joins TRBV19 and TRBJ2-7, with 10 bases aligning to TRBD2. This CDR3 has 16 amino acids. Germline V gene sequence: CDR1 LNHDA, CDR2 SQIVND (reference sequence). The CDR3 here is CASSQGLAVSSYEQYF. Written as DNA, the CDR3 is TGCGCCAGCAGCCAAGGACTAGCGGTTTCATCCTACGAGCAGTACTTC. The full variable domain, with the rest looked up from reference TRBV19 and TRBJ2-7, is DGGITQSPKYLFRKEGQNVTLSCEQNLNHDAMYWYRQDPGQGLRLIYYSQIVNDFQKGDIAEGYSVSREKKESFPLTVTSAQKNPTAFYLCASSQGLAVSSYEQYFGPGTRLTVT.

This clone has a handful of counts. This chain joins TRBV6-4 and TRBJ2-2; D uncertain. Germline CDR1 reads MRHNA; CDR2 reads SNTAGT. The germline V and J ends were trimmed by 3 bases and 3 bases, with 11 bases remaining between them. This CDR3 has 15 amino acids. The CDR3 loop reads CASSEAADDTGELFF. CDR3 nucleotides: TGTGCCAGCAGTGAGGCGGCAGACGACACCGGGGAGCTGTTTTTT.

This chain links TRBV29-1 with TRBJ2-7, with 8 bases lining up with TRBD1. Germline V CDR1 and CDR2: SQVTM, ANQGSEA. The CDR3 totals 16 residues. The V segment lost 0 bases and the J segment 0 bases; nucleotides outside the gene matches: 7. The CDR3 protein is CSVEDWGTGGSYEQYF. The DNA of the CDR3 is TGCAGCGTTGAAGATTGGGGCACAGGGGGCTCCTACGAGCAGTACTTC.

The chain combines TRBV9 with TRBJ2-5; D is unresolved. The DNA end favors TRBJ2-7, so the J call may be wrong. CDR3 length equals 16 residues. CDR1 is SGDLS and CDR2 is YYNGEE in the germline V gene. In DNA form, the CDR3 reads TGTGCCAGCAGCCCCGGGCACGGGCAGAGCTCCTACGAGCAGTACTTC. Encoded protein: CASSPGHGQSSYEQYF.

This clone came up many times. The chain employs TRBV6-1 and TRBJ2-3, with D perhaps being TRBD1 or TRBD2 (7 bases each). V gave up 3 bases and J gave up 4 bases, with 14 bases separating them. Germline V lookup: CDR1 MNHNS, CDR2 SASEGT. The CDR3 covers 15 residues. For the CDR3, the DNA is TGTGCCAGCAGTGAGGGGCAGGGGGGGGCAGATACGCAGTATTTT. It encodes CASSEGQGGADTQYF.

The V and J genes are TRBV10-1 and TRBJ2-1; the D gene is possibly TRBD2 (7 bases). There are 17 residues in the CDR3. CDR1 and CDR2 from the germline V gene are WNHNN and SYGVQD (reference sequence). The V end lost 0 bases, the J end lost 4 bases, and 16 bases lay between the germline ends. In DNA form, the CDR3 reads TGCGCCAGCAGTGAGTCGAGGGGGAGCGGGGTATACAATGAGCAGTTCTTC. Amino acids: CASSESRGSGVYNEQFF.

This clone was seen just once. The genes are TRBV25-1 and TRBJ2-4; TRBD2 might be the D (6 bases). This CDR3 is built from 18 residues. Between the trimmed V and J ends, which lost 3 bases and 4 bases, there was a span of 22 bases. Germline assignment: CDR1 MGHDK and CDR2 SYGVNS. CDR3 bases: TGTGCCAGCAGTGAGGATGGCGGAGGGATGCCTACTAAAAACATTCAGTACTTC. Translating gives CASSEDGGGMPTKNIQYF.

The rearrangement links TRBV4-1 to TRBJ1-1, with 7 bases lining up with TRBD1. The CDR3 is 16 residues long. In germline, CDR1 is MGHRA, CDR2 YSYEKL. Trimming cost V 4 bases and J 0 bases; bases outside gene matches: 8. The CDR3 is CASSPRDSRMNTEAFF. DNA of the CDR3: TGCGCCAGCAGCCCACGGGACAGCCGCATGAACACTGAAGCTTTCTTT.

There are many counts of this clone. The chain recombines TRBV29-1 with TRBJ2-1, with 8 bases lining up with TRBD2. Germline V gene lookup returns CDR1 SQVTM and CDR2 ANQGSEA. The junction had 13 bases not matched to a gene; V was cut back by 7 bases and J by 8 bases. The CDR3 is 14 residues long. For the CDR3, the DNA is TGCAGCGGGGGGGCGGCTAGCGGGTCCGATGAGCAGTTCTTC. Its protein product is CSGGAASGSDEQFF.

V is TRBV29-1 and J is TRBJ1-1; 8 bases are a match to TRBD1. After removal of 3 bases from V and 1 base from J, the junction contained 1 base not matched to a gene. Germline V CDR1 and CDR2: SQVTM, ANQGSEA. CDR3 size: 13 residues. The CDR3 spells CSVDRGPNTEAFF. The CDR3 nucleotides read TGCAGCGTTGACAGGGGGCCGAACACTGAAGCTTTCTTT.

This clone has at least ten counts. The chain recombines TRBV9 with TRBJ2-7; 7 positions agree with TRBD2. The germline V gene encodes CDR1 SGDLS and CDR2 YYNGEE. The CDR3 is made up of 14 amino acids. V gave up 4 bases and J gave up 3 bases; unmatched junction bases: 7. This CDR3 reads CASSPRGRLYEQYF. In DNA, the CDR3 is TGTGCCAGCAGCCCCCGCGGGAGACTCTACGAGCAGTACTTC.

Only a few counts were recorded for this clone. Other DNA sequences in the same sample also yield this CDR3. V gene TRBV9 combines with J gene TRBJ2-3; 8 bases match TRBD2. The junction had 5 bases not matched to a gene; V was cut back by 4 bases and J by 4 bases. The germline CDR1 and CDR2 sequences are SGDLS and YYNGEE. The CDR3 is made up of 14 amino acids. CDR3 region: CASSLAGGSDTQYF. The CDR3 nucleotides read TGTGCCAGCAGCTTGGCGGGAGGATCAGATACGCAGTATTTT.

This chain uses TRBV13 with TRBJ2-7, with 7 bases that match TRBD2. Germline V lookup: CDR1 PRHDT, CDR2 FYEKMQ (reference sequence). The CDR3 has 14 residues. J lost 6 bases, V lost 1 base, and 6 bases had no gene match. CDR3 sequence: CASSLEGGSREQYF. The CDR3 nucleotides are TGTGCCAGCAGCTTAGAGGGAGGGTCTCGCGAGCAGTACTTC.

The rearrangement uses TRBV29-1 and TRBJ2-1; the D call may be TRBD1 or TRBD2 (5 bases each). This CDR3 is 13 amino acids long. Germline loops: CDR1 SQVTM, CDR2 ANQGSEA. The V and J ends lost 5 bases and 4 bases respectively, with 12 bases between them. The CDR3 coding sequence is TGCAGCGTTTCCGGGACCTTTTACAATGAGCAGTTCTTC. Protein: CSVSGTFYNEQFF.

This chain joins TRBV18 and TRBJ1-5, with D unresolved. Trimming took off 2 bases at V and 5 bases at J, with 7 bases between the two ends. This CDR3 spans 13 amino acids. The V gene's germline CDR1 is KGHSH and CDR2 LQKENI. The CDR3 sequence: CASSPGSDQPQHF. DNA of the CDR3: TGTGCCAGCTCACCAGGGTCGGATCAGCCCCAGCATTTT.

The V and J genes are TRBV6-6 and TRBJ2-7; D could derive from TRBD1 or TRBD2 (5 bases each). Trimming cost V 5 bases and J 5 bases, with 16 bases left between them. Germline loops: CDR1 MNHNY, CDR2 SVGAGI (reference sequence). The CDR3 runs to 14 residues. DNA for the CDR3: TGTGCCAGCAGTCAGGTCACAAGGGACCACGAGCAGTACTTC. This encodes CASSQVTRDHEQYF.

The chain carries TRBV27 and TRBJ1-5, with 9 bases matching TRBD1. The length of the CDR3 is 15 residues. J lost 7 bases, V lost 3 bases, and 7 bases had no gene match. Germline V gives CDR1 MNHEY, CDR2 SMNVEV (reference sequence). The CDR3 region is CASSLDTGGRQPQHF. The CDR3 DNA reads TGTGCCAGCAGTTTGGACACAGGGGGCAGGCAGCCCCAGCATTTT.

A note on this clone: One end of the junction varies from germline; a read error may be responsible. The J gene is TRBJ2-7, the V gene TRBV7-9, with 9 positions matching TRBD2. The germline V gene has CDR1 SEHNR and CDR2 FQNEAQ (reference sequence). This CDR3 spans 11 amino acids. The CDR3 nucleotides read TGCGTAGCGGGAGATGACTACGAGCAGTACTTC. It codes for CVAGDDYEQYF.

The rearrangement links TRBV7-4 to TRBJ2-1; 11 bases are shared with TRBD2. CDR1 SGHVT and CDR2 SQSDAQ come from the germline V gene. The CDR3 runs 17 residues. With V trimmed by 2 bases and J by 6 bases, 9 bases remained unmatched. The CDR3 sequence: CASSLTKGGTSGNEQFF. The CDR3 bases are TGTGCCAGCAGCTTAACAAAGGGAGGGACTAGCGGCAATGAGCAGTTCTTC.

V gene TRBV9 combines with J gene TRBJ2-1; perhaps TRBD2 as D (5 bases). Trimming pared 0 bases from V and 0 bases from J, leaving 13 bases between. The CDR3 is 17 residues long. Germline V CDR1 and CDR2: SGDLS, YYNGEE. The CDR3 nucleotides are TGTGCCAGCAGCGTAGCCTGGAGGCCCGACTCCTACAATGAGCAGTTCTTC. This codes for CASSVAWRPDSYNEQFF. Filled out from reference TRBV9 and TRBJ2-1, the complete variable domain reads DSGVTQTPKHLITATGQRVTLRCSPRSGDLSVYWYQQSLDQGLQFLIQYYNGEERAKGNILERFSAQQFPDLHSELNLSSLELGDSALYFCASSVAWRPDSYNEQFFGPGTRLTVL.

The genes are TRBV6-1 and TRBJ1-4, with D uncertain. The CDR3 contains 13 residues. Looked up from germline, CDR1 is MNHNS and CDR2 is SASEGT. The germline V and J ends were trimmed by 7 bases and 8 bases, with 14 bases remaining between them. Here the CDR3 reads CASTQLSEEKLFF. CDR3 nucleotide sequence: TGTGCCAGCACCCAACTTTCCGAGGAAAAACTGTTTTTT.

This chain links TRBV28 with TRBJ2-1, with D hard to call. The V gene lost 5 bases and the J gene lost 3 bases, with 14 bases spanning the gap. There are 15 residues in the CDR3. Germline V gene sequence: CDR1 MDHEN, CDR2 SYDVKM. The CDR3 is CASSDAAWNYNEQFF. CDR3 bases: TGTGCCAGCAGTGACGCGGCGTGGAACTACAATGAGCAGTTCTTC.

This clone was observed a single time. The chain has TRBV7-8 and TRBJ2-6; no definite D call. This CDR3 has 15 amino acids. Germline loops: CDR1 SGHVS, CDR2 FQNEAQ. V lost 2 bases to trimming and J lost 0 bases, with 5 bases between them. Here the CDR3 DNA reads TGTGCCAGCAGCTTATGGCCCTCTGGGGCCAACGTCCTGACTTTC. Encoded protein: CASSLWPSGANVLTF.

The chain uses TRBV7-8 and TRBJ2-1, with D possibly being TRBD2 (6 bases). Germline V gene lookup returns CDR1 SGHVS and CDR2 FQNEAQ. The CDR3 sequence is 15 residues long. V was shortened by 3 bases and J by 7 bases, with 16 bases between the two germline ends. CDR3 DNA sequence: TGTGCCAGCAGCTTGGGGGGAGCGGATATAAATGAGCAGTTCTTC. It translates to CASSLGGADINEQFF.

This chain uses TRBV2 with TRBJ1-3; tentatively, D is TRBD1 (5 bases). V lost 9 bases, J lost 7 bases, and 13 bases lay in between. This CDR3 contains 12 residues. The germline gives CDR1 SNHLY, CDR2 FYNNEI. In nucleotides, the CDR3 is TGTGCCAGGGATACTGGGGGGAACACCATATATTTT. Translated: CARDTGGNTIYF.